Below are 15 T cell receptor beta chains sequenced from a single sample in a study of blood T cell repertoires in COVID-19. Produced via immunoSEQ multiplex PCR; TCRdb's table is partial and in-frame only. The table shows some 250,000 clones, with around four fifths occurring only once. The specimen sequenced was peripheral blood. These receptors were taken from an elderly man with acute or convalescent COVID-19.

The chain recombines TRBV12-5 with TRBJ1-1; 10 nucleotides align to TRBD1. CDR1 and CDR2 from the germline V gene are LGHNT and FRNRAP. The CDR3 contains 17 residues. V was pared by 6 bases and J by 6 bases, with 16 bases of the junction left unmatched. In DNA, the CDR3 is TGTGCTAGTGGCCCCAGACGGCCGGGACAGGGGAAAGCTGAAGCTTTCTTT. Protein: CASGPRRPGQGKAEAFF.

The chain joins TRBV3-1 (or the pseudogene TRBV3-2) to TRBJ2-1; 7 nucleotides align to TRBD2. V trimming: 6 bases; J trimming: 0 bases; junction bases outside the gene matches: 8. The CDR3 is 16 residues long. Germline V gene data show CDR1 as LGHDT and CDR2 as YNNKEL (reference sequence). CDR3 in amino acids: CASSQSGKSSYNEQFF. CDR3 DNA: TGTGCCAGCAGTCAAAGCGGGAAAAGCTCCTACAATGAGCAGTTCTTC.

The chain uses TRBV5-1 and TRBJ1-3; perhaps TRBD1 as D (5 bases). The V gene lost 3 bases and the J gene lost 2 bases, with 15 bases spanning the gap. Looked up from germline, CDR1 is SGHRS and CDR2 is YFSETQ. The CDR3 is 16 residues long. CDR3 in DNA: TGCGCCAGCAGCTCGACAGTGCCTGGCGCTGGAAACACCATATATTTT. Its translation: CASSSTVPGAGNTIYF.

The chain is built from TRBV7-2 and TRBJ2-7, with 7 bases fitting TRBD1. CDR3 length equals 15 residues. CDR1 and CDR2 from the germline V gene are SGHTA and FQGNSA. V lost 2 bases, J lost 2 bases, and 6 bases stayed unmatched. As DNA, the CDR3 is TGTGCCAGCAGCTTATTTCTCGGACAGGCCTACGAGCAGTACTTC. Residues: CASSLFLGQAYEQYF.

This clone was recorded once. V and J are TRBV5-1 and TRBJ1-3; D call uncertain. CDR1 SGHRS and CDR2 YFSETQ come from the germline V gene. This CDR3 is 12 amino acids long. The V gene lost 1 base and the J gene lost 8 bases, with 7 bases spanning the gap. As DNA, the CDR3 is TGCGCCAGCAGCTTGCCGTCGGACACCATATATTTT. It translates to CASSLPSDTIYF.

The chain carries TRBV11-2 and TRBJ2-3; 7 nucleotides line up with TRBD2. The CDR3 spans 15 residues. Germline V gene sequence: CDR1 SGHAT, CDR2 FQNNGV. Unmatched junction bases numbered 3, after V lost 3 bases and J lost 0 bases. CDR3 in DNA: TGTGCCAGCAGCTTCCTAGCGGCCAGCACAGATACGCAGTATTTT. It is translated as CASSFLAASTDTQYF. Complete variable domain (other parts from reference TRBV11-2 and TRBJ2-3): EAGVAQSPRYKIIEKRQSVAFWCNPISGHATLYWYQQILGQGPKLLIQFQNNGVVDDSQLPKDRFSAERLKGVDSTLKIQPAKLEDSAVYLCASSFLAASTDTQYFGPGTRLTVL.

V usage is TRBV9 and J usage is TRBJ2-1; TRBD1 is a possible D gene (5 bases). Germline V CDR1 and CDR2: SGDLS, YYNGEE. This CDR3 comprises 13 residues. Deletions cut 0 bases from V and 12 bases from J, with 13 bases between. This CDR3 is CASSVGDTGPQFF. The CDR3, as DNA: TGTGCCAGCAGCGTAGGTGACACAGGACCGCAGTTCTTC.

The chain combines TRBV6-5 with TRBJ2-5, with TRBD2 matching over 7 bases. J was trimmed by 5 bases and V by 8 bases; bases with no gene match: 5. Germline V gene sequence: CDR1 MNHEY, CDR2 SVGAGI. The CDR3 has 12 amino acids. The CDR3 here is CASFTSDETQYF. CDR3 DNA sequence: TGTGCCAGCTTCACTAGCGATGAGACCCAGTACTTC.

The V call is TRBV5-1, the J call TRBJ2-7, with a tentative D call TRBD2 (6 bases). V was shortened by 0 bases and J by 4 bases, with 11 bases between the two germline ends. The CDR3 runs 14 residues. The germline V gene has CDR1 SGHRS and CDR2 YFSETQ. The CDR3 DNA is TGCGCCAGCAGCTTGGGACTAGTGCGGTACGAGCAGTACTTC. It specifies CASSLGLVRYEQYF.

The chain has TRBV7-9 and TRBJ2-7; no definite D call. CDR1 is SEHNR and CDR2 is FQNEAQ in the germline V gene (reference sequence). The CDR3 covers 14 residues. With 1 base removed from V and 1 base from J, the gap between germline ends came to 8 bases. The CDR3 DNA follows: TGTGCCAGCAGCTTAGGGCACGGGTCCTACGAGCAGTACTTC. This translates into CASSLGHGSYEQYF.

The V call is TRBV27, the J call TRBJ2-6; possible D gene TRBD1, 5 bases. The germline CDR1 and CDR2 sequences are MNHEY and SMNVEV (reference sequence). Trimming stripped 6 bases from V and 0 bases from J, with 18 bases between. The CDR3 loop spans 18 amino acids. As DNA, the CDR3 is TGTGCCAGCAGAACCCAAGGATCAGGGATCTCTGGGGCCAACGTCCTGACTTTC. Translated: CASRTQGSGISGANVLTF.

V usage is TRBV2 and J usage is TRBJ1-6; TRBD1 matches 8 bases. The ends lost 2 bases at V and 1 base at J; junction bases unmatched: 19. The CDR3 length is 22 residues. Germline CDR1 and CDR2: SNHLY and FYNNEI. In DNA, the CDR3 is TGTGCCAGCAGTGAATTAGTCGGAATCGGGGCAGGGGGCAGGTCCTATAATTCACCCCTCCACTTT. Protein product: CASSELVGIGAGGRSYNSPLHF.

The CDR3 DNA is TGTGCCAGCAGTGAACCGGGACTAGCGGGGAAGGATGAGCAGTTCTTC. Encoded protein: CASSEPGLAGKDEQFF. J is TRBJ2-1 and V is TRBV2; 13 positions match TRBD2. After removal of 2 bases from V and 8 bases from J, the junction contained 6 bases not matched to a gene. This CDR3 spans 16 amino acids. Germline CDR1 reads SNHLY; CDR2 reads FYNNEI.

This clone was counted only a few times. The CDR3 DNA reads TGCGCCAGCAGGCAAGAGGGTAGCGAGCAGTACTTC. It specifies CASRQEGSEQYF. This sequence joins TRBV5-1 and TRBJ2-7; weak D call: TRBD2 (5 bases). The CDR3 loop spans 12 amino acids. Trimming shortened V by 5 bases and J by 6 bases, and 12 bases separated the two germline ends. Germline V gene data show CDR1 as SGHRS and CDR2 as YFSETQ.

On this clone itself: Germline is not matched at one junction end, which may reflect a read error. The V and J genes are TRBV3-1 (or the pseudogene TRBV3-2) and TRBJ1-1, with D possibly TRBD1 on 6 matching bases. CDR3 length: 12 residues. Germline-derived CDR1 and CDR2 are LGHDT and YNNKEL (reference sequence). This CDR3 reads CASSPGQPEAFF. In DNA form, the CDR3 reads TGTGCCAGCAGCCCCGGACAGCCTGAGGCTTTCTTT.